This TCR beta chain was recovered during a study of T cells after posttransplantation cyclophosphamide. Study-level findings and limits: Later post-transplant blood repertoires were often dominated by donor CD8+ memory clones. Skin or GI-infiltrating T cells shared few TRB sequences with blood. Recipient CMV seropositivity and CMV reactivation strongly tracked TRB clonality.

CDR1 is KGHSH, CDR2 LQKENI, per germline. The V and J ends lost 3 bases and 5 bases respectively, with 8 bases between them. The CDR3 contains 12 residues. This clone was seen at least ten times. Its target is unknown. This related bone marrow graft donor gave peripheral blood on the day of marrow donation. Generated by immunoSEQ multiplex PCR, the TCRdb table keeps only in-frame clones and is missing some. The sample was found to contain 30,000 to 40,000 clones, and every one recurs. What was sequenced was PBMCs. The chain couples TRBV18 to TRBJ2-7; D not certain. The sequence came from a man in his forties or fifties in good health, CMV-negative, and a related stem cell transplant donor. CDR3 DNA: TGTGCCAGCTCACCCGGTAGAGACGAGCAGTACTTC. This codes for CASSPGRDEQYF.